This T cell receptor beta chain originates from a study of blood T cell repertoires in COVID-19. The wider study: COVID-19 samples from acute and convalescent phases originated in the United States, Italy and Spain.

This CDR3 spans 14 amino acids. CDR1 and CDR2 from the germline V gene are SGHTA and FQGNSA. Trimming removed 5 bases at V and 2 bases at J, with 13 bases between. Participants' own reports of clinical history determined their cohort assignment. Cohort 3 recovery required two negative PCRs, clearance, or symptom resolution. Sequencing was performed with immunoSEQ multiplex PCR; in TCRdb, only in-frame clones are kept and a portion is missing. The sample lists about 370,000 clones, roughly 89% occurring once. Sequenced: PBMCs or T cells enriched from blood (not recorded which). This TCR was sampled from a woman aged 25 to 39 who had recovered from COVID-19. The chain carries TRBV7-2 and TRBJ2-7; D is possibly TRBD2 (5 bases). CDR3 nucleotide sequence: TGTGCCAGCAGCCAGTTGCCGGGGACCTACGAGCAGTACTTC. This translates into CASSQLPGTYEQYF. Variable domain in full (rest from reference TRBV7-2 and TRBJ2-7): GAGVSQSPSNKVTEKGKDVELRCDPISGHTALYWYRQSLGQGLEFLIYFQGNSAPDKSGLPSDRFSAERTGGSVSTLTIQRTQQEDSAVYLCASSQLPGTYEQYFGPGTRLTVT.